The clone carrying this TCR beta chain was recorded a few times. The antigen remains unidentified. Using unique molecular identifiers, the investigators prepared the TCRbeta library. One entry per CDR3 protein results from TCRdb running MiXCR on the PCR reads. The table records 85,000 to 120,000 distinct CDR3 sequences, less than 6% of them present only once. This specimen comes from a study of T-cell reconstitution after alpha-beta-depleted transplantation in children. Whole-study findings and limits: Reportedly, only several hundred clones from non-depleted graft cells drove alpha-beta T-cell counts at about two months. Hyperexpanded clones declined; after one year, newly produced T cells mostly supplied diversity.

The V end was cut by 0 bases, the J end by 4 bases, with 22 bases between. Germline V gene sequence: CDR1 SGDLS, CDR2 YYNGEE. The CDR3 is 18 residues long. The source of this sequence is a female patient between 2 and 10 years old who had a stem cell transplant for Fanconi anemia, so the T cells may come from the graft donor. This specimen was PBMCs, mostly from graft donor cells, taken 60 days after TCRalphabeta/CD19-depleted stem cell transplant. The chain recombines TRBV9 with TRBJ1-2; D may be TRBD1 (6 bases). The CDR3 nucleotides are TGTGCCAGCAGCGTAGCCCCAGGGGTATATACAGGGAGCTATGGCTACACCTTC. Its translation is CASSVAPGVYTGSYGYTF. Supplemented by reference TRBV9 and TRBJ1-2, the full variable domain reads DSGVTQTPKHLITATGQRVTLRCSPRSGDLSVYWYQQSLDQGLQFLIQYYNGEERAKGNILERFSAQQFPDLHSELNLSSLELGDSALYFCASSVAPGVYTGSYGYTFGSGTRLTVV.